The 24 T cell receptor beta chains below come from one sample, sequenced in a study of blood T cell repertoires in COVID-19. Only in-frame clones appear in the TCRdb table, and some are missing; sequencing was by immunoSEQ multiplex PCR. The sample carries roughly 370,000 clones, 87% recorded once. Sequencing used PBMCs or T cells enriched from blood (not recorded which). The origin of the receptors is a woman aged 50 to 60 who had recovered from COVID-19.

Only one count was recorded for this clone. The V gene is TRBV28, the J gene TRBJ1-4, with 7 bases lining up with TRBD1. J gave up 5 bases and V 6 bases, and 12 bases lay outside the gene matches. In germline, CDR1 is MDHEN, CDR2 SYDVKM. The length of the CDR3 is 16 residues. CDR3 in DNA: TGTGCCAGCAGCTCTCCTGGGACAGCTTGGAATGAAAAACTGTTTTTT. Encoded protein: CASSSPGTAWNEKLFF.

The chain is built from TRBV30 and TRBJ1-3, with a tentative D call TRBD1 (6 bases). CDR1 is GTSNPN, CDR2 SVGIG, per germline (reference sequence). V shed 1 base and J shed 0 bases, with 13 bases lying between them. The CDR3 is made up of 16 amino acids. The CDR3 here is CAWSASGGLSGNTIYF. CDR3 DNA: TGTGCCTGGAGTGCATCGGGGGGGCTCTCTGGAAACACCATATATTTT. The full variable domain, in which reference TRBV30 and TRBJ1-3 provide the parts outside the CDR3, is SQTIHQWPATLVQPVGSPLSLECTVEGTSNPNLYWYRQAAGRGLQLLFYSVGIGQISSEVPQNLSASRPQDRQFILSSKKLLLSDSGFYLCAWSASGGLSGNTIYFGEGSWLTVV.

This rearrangement joins TRBV6-5 to TRBJ1-2; perhaps TRBD1 as D (6 bases). Trimming removed 6 bases at V and 8 bases at J, with 16 bases between. The CDR3 has 13 amino acids. Germline V gives CDR1 MNHEY, CDR2 SVGAGI. For the CDR3, the DNA is TGTGCCAGCAGGTATCCATCAGGGGAAGGCTACACCTTC. Its protein product is CASRYPSGEGYTF.

The chain uses TRBV29-1 and TRBJ1-1; D gene uncertain. The V gene lost 4 bases and the J gene lost 1 base, with 13 bases spanning the gap. CDR1 is SQVTM, CDR2 ANQGSEA, per germline. The CDR3 length is 14 residues. The CDR3 protein is CSVGNGAENTEAFF. As DNA, the CDR3 is TGCAGCGTTGGTAATGGAGCGGAGAACACTGAAGCTTTCTTT.

The chain links TRBV3-1 (or the pseudogene TRBV3-2) to TRBJ1-3, with 7 positions matching TRBD1. V was clipped by 2 bases and J by 4 bases; unmatched bases: 5. The germline CDR1 and CDR2 sequences are LGHDT and YNNKEL (reference sequence). The CDR3 totals 15 residues. The CDR3 bases are TGTGCCAGCAGCCAATCAGGGGGGCAAGGAAACACCATATATTTT. Protein sequence: CASSQSGGQGNTIYF.

V gene TRBV7-6 combines with J gene TRBJ1-2, with 9 nucleotides matching TRBD1. The CDR3 runs 15 residues. The V and J ends lost 2 bases and 8 bases, in that order; junction bases with no gene match: 9. Germline CDR1 SGHVS, CDR2 FNYEAQ. The CDR3 nucleotides read TGTGCCAGCAGCTTAACCACGGGACAGGGTTCCGGCTACACCTTC. Amino acid sequence: CASSLTTGQGSGYTF.

CDR3 coding DNA: TGTGCCAGTAGACCGGATTTCGGACAAATCTACGAGCAGTACTTC. Amino acid sequence: CASRPDFGQIYEQYF. V gene TRBV19 combines with J gene TRBJ2-7, with D possibly TRBD1 on 5 matching bases. CDR1 is LNHDA, CDR2 SQIVND, per germline (reference sequence). CDR3 length: 15 residues. V gave up 6 bases and J gave up 3 bases, with 18 bases separating them. The full variable domain, completed using reference TRBV19 and TRBJ2-7, is DGGITQSPKYLFRKEGQNVTLSCEQNLNHDAMYWYRQDPGQGLRLIYYSQIVNDFQKGDIAEGYSVSREKKESFPLTVTSAQKNPTAFYLCASRPDFGQIYEQYFGPGTRLTVT.

This chain uses TRBV6-5 with TRBJ1-2; D ambiguous. The CDR3 length is 14 residues. V was trimmed by 4 bases and J by 0 bases, leaving 9 bases between them. The germline CDR1 and CDR2 sequences are MNHEY and SVGAGI. The CDR3 nucleotides are TGTGCCAGCAGTTCCCTAAACGCTAACTATGGCTACACCTTC. Its protein is CASSSLNANYGYTF.

This chain links TRBV7-2 with TRBJ2-1; TRBD1 matches 11 bases. The CDR3 is 16 residues long. Trimming at V came to 0 bases and at J to 7 bases, leaving 5 bases not matched to a gene. The germline V gene encodes CDR1 SGHTA and CDR2 FQGNSA. CDR3 protein: CASSLASGQGANEQFF. CDR3 bases: TGTGCCAGCAGCTTAGCTTCAGGACAGGGGGCTAATGAGCAGTTCTTC. The entire variable domain, with the rest obtained from reference TRBV7-2 and TRBJ2-1, is as follows: GAGVSQSPSNKVTEKGKDVELRCDPISGHTALYWYRQSLGQGLEFLIYFQGNSAPDKSGLPSDRFSAERTGGSVSTLTIQRTQQEDSAVYLCASSLASGQGANEQFFGPGTRLTVL.

This chain links TRBV6-5 with TRBJ2-5; D gene uncertain. The CDR3 contains 13 residues. Germline-derived CDR1 and CDR2 are MNHEY and SVGAGI. Trimming cost V 3 bases and J 5 bases, with 10 bases left between them. The CDR3 DNA sequence: TGTGCCAGCAGTTATGGCTCCCTGGAGACCCAGTACTTC. Translating it yields CASSYGSLETQYF.

This rearrangement joins TRBV19 to TRBJ1-2; 7 nucleotides match TRBD1. CDR3 length equals 15 residues. Germline loops: CDR1 LNHDA, CDR2 SQIVND (reference sequence). With V trimmed by 9 bases and J by 4 bases, 14 bases remained unmatched. CDR3 sequence (DNA): TGTGCCAGCGGTAAACAGGGGCTTGGGGGCTATGGCTACACCTTC. Encoded protein: CASGKQGLGGYGYTF.

This chain joins TRBV5-8 and TRBJ2-5; TRBD2 agrees at 8 bases. The CDR3 totals 16 residues. In germline, CDR1 is SGHTS, CDR2 YDEGEE. The junction had 11 bases not matched to a gene; V was cut back by 6 bases and J by 1 base. The CDR3 DNA follows: TGTGCCAGCACCCCAGGGCCGGGGGGGCCCCAAGAGACCCAGTACTTC. It codes for CASTPGPGGPQETQYF.

In this sample, this clone turned up once. The V and J genes are TRBV19 and TRBJ1-1, with D maybe TRBD1 (5 bases). CDR3 length: 14 amino acids. In germline, CDR1 is LNHDA, CDR2 SQIVND (reference sequence). The ends were cut back, 8 bases at V and 6 bases at J, with 19 bases in the middle. This CDR3 is CASASQDIGAEAFF. The CDR3, as DNA: TGTGCCAGTGCAAGTCAGGACATTGGCGCTGAAGCTTTCTTT. Complete variable domain (other parts from reference TRBV19 and TRBJ1-1): DGGITQSPKYLFRKEGQNVTLSCEQNLNHDAMYWYRQDPGQGLRLIYYSQIVNDFQKGDIAEGYSVSREKKESFPLTVTSAQKNPTAFYLCASASQDIGAEAFFGQGTRLTVV.

The V and J genes are TRBV19 and TRBJ2-1; 10 bases match TRBD1. Germline CDR1 LNHDA, CDR2 SQIVND (reference sequence). The CDR3 loop spans 15 amino acids. V gave up 6 bases and J gave up 3 bases; unmatched junction bases: 5. The CDR3, as DNA: TGTGCCAGTAGCCCGGGACAGGGGATCTACAATGAGCAGTTCTTC. It codes for CASSPGQGIYNEQFF. Drawing the rest from reference TRBV19 and TRBJ2-1, the complete variable domain is DGGITQSPKYLFRKEGQNVTLSCEQNLNHDAMYWYRQDPGQGLRLIYYSQIVNDFQKGDIAEGYSVSREKKESFPLTVTSAQKNPTAFYLCASSPGQGIYNEQFFGPGTRLTVL.

The chain combines TRBV29-1 with TRBJ1-5; perhaps TRBD1 as D (6 bases). V lost 3 bases to trimming and J lost 4 bases, with 16 bases between them. Germline CDR1 SQVTM, CDR2 ANQGSEA. The CDR3 sequence is 15 residues long. CDR3 sequence: CSVDAPTGLNQPQHF. As DNA, the CDR3 is TGCAGCGTTGATGCCCCGACAGGCTTAAATCAGCCCCAGCATTTT.

The chain couples TRBV3-1 (or the pseudogene TRBV3-2) to TRBJ1-3; D uncertain. Per the germline V gene, CDR1 is LGHDT and CDR2 is YNNKEL (reference sequence). V was clipped by 3 bases and J by 2 bases, with 17 bases between them. The CDR3 runs to 17 residues. In nucleotides, the CDR3 is TGTGCCAGCAGCCACGCCCTAACGGGAACGGCTGGAAACACCATATATTTT. Translated, it gives CASSHALTGTAGNTIYF.

This chain joins TRBV5-4 and TRBJ1-1, with D unresolved. Germline CDR1 is SGHNT and CDR2 is YYREEE (reference sequence). This CDR3 has 13 residues. V lost 4 bases and J lost 3, with 10 bases in between. CDR3 DNA sequence: TGTGCCAGCAGCCCGAATATAGACACTGAAGCTTTCTTT. Translation: CASSPNIDTEAFF.

The chain is built from TRBV6-5 and TRBJ2-2; 12 positions match TRBD1. Germline CDR1 and CDR2: MNHEY and SVGAGI. V shed 6 bases, J shed 7 bases, and the junction held 6 bases outside the gene matches. This CDR3 region has 15 residues. CDR3 DNA sequence: TGTGCCAGCAGCCCGCGGGACAGGGGGCGCGGGGAGCTGTTTTTT. This gives the protein CASSPRDRGRGELFF.

The DNA of the CDR3 is TGCGCCAGCAGCTACTTAGCGGGGGGCACAGATACGCAGTATTTT. This encodes CASSYLAGGTDTQYF. The genes are TRBV5-1 and TRBJ2-3; 9 bases line up with TRBD2. V trimming: 3 bases; J trimming: 1 base; junction bases outside the gene matches: 3. Germline-derived CDR1 and CDR2 are SGHRS and YFSETQ. This CDR3 region has 15 residues.

The V call is TRBV4-2, the J call TRBJ2-7, with 9 positions matching TRBD1. Germline-derived CDR1 and CDR2 are LGHNA and YNFKEQ. The CDR3 extends over 14 amino acids. J gave up 7 bases and V 5 bases, and 9 bases lay outside the gene matches. CDR3 amino acids: CASSSGTGWLEQYF. The CDR3, as DNA: TGTGCCAGCAGCTCCGGGACAGGGTGGTTGGAGCAGTACTTC.

The chain uses TRBV7-9 and TRBJ2-7; D may be TRBD1 (6 bases). V was clipped by 5 bases and J by 7 bases, with 18 bases between them. This CDR3 spans 14 amino acids. Germline CDR1 reads SEHNR; CDR2 reads FQNEAQ (reference sequence). CDR3 protein: CASSQTGPIEEQYF. CDR3 DNA sequence: TGTGCCAGCAGCCAGACAGGCCCAATCGAGGAGCAGTACTTC.

The V and J genes are TRBV28 and TRBJ2-7; 8 bases align to TRBD1. With V trimmed by 3 bases and J by 6 bases, 13 bases remained unmatched. CDR3 length: 16 residues. Germline V gene sequence: CDR1 MDHEN, CDR2 SYDVKM. DNA for the CDR3: TGTGCCAGCAGTTTTAGGGTAGGTGGACAGGGTCCCGAGCAGTACTTC. Translated: CASSFRVGGQGPEQYF.

This clone appeared once. CDR3 coding DNA: TGTGCCAGCAGCGGCGGACAGGGCCGAACACCCCTCCACTTT. Its protein product is CASSGGQGRTPLHF. The V gene is TRBV7-2, the J gene TRBJ1-6; TRBD1 matches 8 bases. This CDR3 has 14 residues. With 5 bases clipped from V and 11 bases from J, the junction kept 8 bases outside the gene matches. Looked up from germline, CDR1 is SGHTA and CDR2 is FQGNSA.

The rearrangement uses TRBV2 and TRBJ2-2; a weak D match, TRBD2 (5 bases). The CDR3 runs 13 residues. V lost 5 bases, J lost 4 bases, and 8 bases lay in between. Germline-derived CDR1 and CDR2 are SNHLY and FYNNEI. The CDR3 region has the DNA TGTGCCAGCAGTCGTACTAGCACCGGGGAGCTGTTTTTT. Translated: CASSRTSTGELFF. The full variable domain, completed using reference TRBV2 and TRBJ2-2, is EPEVTQTPSHQVTQMGQEVILRCVPISNHLYFYWYRQILGQKVEFLVSFYNNEISEKSEIFDDQFSVERPDGSNFTLKIRSTKLEDSAMYFCASSRTSTGELFFGEGSRLTVL.